This TCR beta chain came from a study of blood T cell repertoires in COVID-19. Background on the study: In each case, the material was cDNA or gDNA derived from T cells, B-cell-depleted T cells, or PBMCs.

The CDR3 runs to 15 residues. Germline V gives CDR1 SGHAT, CDR2 FQNNGV. Trimming stripped 4 bases from V and 2 bases from J, with 13 bases between. Clones were sequenced by immunoSEQ multiplex PCR, and TCRdb holds only the in-frame ones, with some missing. Among roughly 100,000 clones listed, about 72% were seen once. Sequences were obtained from peripheral blood. This TCR was recovered from a man aged 60-69 years with active or convalescent COVID-19. J is TRBJ2-3 and V is TRBV11-2; no clear D gene. The CDR3 nucleotides are TGTGCCAGCAGCTCCCGGGTTACACCCACAGATACGCAGTATTTT. It codes for CASSSRVTPTDTQYF.